This passage covers 3 T cell receptor beta chains from one sample sequenced in a study of blood T cells in healthy people across ages. A sample-barcoded 5' primer and a J-beta primer mix were used in a second PCR of roughly 7 to 11 cycles. MiXCR was run by TCRdb on the 5' RACE reads, yielding one entry per CDR3 protein. The sample consists of 600,000 to 650,000 distinct CDR3 sequences, about 53% of them appearing once. Sequenced: blood. The source of these receptors is a man in his 60s in good health.

This clonotype has a handful of counts. DNA for the CDR3: TGCAGCGTTGAGACGAACCAAGAGACCCAGTACTTC. Translation gives CSVETNQETQYF. The chain links TRBV29-1 to TRBJ2-5; D is unresolved. This CDR3 region has 12 residues. The V gene's germline CDR1 is SQVTM and CDR2 ANQGSEA. Trimming removed 3 bases from V and 0 bases from J, with 5 bases in between.

The sample holds a few counts of this clonotype. The V and J genes are TRBV4-1 and TRBJ2-5; D is uncertain. Trimming removed 1 base at V and 0 bases at J, with 6 bases between. Germline CDR1 and CDR2: MGHRA and YSYEKL. This CDR3 region has 14 residues. The CDR3 bases are TGCGCCAGCAGCCAAGGAGACTACCAAGAGACCCAGTACTTC. Residues: CASSQGDYQETQYF.

The rearrangement uses TRBV7-8 and TRBJ2-5; D may be TRBD1 (5 bases). Germline assignment: CDR1 SGHVS and CDR2 FQNEAQ. Trimming took 4 bases from V and 2 from J, leaving 8 bases between them. The CDR3 consists of 13 residues. This CDR3 is CASSSDTQETQYF. The CDR3 nucleotides are TGTGCCAGCAGCTCGGACACTCAAGAGACCCAGTACTTC. The variable domain in full, completed from reference TRBV7-8 and TRBJ2-5, reads GAGVSQSPRYKVAKRGQDVALRCDPISGHVSLFWYQQALGQGPEFLTYFQNEAQLDKSGLPSDRFFAERPEGSVSTLKIQRTQQEDSAVYLCASSSDTQETQYFGPGTRLLVL.